Presented here are 5 T cell receptor beta chains from one specimen sequenced in a study of T cells in Graves' hyperthyroidism and ophthalmopathy. The TCR beta CDR3 regions underwent amplification using RNA transcripts as the source. HTBI primers were used for first-round RT-PCR of the TCR CDR3. TCRdb re-analysed the multiplex PCR reads in MiXCR, keeping a single row per CDR3 protein. The sample has under 450,000 distinct CDR3 sequences, 13% seen once. Sequencing was done on a sample of blood. These receptors all come from a man aged 25-45 years with Graves' hyperthyroidism that later progressed to Graves' ophthalmopathy.

At least ten counts were recorded for this clonotype. The chain carries TRBV2 and TRBJ2-7, with 7 positions matching TRBD1. V was clipped by 6 bases and J by 3 bases; unmatched bases: 5. This CDR3 contains 13 residues. The V gene's germline CDR1 is SNHLY and CDR2 FYNNEI. This CDR3 reads CASRGQSFYEQYF. CDR3 DNA: TGTGCCAGCAGGGGACAGAGTTTCTACGAGCAGTACTTC.

At least ten counts were recorded for this clonotype. V gene TRBV12-3 or TRBV12-4 combines with J gene TRBJ1-5, with 9 positions matching TRBD1. The CDR3 totals 15 residues. V lost 3 bases and J lost 3; bases outside the gene matches: 3. The CDR3 DNA reads TGTGCCAGCAGTTTTGGGGACAGGGCCAATCAGCCCCAGCATTTT. Translating it yields CASSFGDRANQPQHF.

The chain carries TRBV7-3 and TRBJ2-2, with 8 bases aligning to TRBD2. The germline gives CDR1 SGHTA, CDR2 FQGTGA. CDR3 length: 16 residues. Trimming took 4 bases from V and 0 from J; bases not matched to a gene: 4. CDR3 in DNA: TGTGCCAGCAGCTCCCTGGGACTAGCGAACACCGGGGAGCTGTTTTTT. The encoded protein is CASSSLGLANTGELFF.

There are many counts of this clonotype. This chain joins TRBV5-5 and TRBJ2-7; no clear D. The CDR3 is 14 residues long. V lost 2 bases and J lost 2, with 11 bases in between. Germline CDR1 is SGHKS and CDR2 is YYEKEE (reference sequence). CDR3 protein: CASSFVPSPYEQYF. Written as DNA, the CDR3 is TGTGCCAGCAGCTTTGTTCCCAGCCCCTACGAGCAGTACTTC.

The V call is TRBV12-5, the J call TRBJ1-6; TRBD1 agrees at 8 bases. Looked up from germline, CDR1 is LGHNT and CDR2 is FRNRAP. Unmatched junction bases numbered 3, after V lost 1 base and J lost 7 bases. This CDR3 is built from 15 residues. The CDR3 loop is CASGLGGQGNSPLHF. DNA of the CDR3: TGTGCTAGTGGTTTGGGCGGACAGGGAAATTCACCCCTCCACTTT.